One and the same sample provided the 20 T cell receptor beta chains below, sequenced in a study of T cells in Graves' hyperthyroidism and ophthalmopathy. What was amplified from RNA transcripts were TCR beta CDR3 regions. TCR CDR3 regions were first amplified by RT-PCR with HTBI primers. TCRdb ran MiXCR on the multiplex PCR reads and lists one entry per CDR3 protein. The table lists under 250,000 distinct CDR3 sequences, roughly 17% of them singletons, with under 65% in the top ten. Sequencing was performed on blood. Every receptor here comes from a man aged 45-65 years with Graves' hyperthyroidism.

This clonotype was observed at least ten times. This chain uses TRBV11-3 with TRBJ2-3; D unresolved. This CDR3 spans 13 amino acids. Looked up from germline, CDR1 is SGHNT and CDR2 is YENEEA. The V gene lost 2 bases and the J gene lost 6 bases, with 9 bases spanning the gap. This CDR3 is CASSLRSRDTQYF. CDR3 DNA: TGTGCCAGCAGCTTACGCTCTCGGGATACGCAGTATTTT. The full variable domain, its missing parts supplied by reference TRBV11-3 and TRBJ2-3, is EAGVVQSPRYKIIEKKQPVAFWCNPISGHNTLYWYLQNLGQGPELLIRYENEEAVDDSQLPKDRFSAERLKGVDSTLKIQPAELGDSAVYLCASSLRSRDTQYFGPGTRLTVL.

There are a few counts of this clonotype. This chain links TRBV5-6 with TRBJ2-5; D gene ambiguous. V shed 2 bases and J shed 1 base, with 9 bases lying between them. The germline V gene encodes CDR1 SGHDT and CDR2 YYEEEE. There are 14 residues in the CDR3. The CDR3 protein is CASSFVQTQETQYF. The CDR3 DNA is TGTGCCAGCAGCTTTGTGCAGACCCAAGAGACCCAGTACTTC.

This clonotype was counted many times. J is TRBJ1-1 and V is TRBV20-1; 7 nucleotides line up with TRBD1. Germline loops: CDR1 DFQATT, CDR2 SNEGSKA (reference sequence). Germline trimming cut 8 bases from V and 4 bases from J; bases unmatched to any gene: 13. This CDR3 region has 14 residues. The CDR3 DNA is TGCAGTCCCCCTCCCCAGGGGGAAAGCACTGAAGCTTTCTTT. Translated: CSPPPQGESTEAFF.

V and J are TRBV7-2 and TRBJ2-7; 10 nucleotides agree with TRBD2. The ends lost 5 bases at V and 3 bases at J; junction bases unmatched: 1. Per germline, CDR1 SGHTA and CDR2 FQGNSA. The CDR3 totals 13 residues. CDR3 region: CASSGTSDYEQYF. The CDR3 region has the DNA TGTGCCAGCAGCGGGACTAGCGACTACGAGCAGTACTTC.

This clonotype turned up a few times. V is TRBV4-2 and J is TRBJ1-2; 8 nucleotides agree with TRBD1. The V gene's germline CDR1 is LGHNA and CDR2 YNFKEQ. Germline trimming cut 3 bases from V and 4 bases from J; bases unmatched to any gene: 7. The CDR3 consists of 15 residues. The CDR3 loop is CASSQSGQAGYGYTF. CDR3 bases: TGTGCCAGCAGCCAGTCGGGACAGGCGGGCTATGGCTACACCTTC.

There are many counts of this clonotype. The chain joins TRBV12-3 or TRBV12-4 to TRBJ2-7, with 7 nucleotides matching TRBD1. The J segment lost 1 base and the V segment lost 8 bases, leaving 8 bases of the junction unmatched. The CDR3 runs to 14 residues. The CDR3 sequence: CASSTGALSYEQYF. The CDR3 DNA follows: TGTGCCAGCTCAACAGGGGCTTTATCCTACGAGCAGTACTTC.

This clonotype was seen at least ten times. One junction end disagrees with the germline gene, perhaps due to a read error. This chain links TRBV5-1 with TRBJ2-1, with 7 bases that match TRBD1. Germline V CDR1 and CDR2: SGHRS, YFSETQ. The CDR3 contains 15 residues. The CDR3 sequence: CASSLTGSSYNEQFF. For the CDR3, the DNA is TGTGCCAGCAGCCTGACAGGGAGCTCCTACAATGAGCAGTTCTTC.

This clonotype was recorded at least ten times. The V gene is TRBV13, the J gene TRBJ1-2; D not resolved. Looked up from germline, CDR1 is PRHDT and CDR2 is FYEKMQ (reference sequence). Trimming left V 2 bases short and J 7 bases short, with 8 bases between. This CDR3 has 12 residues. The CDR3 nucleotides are TGTGCCAGCAGCTTATCCGGGGTTGGCTACACCTTC. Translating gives CASSLSGVGYTF.

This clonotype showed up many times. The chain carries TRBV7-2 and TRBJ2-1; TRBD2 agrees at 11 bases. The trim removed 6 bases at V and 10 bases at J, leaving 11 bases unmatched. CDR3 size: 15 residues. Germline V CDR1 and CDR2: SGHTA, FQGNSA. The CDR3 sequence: CASRQIAGGTGEQFF. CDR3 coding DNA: TGTGCCAGCAGACAAATAGCGGGAGGGACAGGAGAGCAGTTCTTC.

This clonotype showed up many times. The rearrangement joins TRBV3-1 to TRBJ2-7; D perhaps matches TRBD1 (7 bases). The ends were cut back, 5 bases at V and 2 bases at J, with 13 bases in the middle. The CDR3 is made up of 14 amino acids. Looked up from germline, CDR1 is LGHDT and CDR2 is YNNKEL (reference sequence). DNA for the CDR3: TGTGCCAGCAGCGGGCGGGACAGAACCTACGAGCAGTACTTC. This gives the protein CASSGRDRTYEQYF.

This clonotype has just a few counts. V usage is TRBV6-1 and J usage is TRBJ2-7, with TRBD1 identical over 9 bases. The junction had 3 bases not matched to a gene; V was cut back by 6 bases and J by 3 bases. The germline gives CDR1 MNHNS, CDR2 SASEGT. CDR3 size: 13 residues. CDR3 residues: CASRQGAFYEQYF. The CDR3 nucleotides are TGTGCCAGCAGACAGGGGGCCTTCTACGAGCAGTACTTC.

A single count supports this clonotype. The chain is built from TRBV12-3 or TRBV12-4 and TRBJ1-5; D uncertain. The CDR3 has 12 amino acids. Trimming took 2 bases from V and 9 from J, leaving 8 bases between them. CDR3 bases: TGTGCCAGCAGTTTAAGTGCCTGGCCCCAGCATTTT. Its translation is CASSLSAWPQHF.

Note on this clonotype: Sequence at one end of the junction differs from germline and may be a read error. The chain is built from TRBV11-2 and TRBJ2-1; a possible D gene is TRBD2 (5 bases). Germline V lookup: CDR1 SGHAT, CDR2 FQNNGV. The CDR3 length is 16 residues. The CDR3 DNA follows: TGCGCCAGCAGCCAAGATGGAAGCGGTTCCTACAATGAGCAGTTCTTC. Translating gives CASSQDGSGSYNEQFF. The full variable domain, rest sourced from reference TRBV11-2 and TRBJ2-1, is EAGVAQSPRYKIIEKRQSVAFWCNPISGHATLYWYQQILGQGPKLLIQFQNNGVVDDSQLPKDRFSAERLKGVDSTLKIQPAKLEDSAVYLCASSQDGSGSYNEQFFGPGTRLTVL.

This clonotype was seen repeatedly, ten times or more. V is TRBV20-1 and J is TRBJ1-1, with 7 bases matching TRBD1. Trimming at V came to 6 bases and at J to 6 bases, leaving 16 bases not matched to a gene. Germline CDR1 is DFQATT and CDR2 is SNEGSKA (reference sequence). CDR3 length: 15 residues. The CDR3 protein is CSASTGIQLVAEAFF. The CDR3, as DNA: TGCAGTGCCTCGACAGGGATTCAGTTAGTTGCTGAAGCTTTCTTT.

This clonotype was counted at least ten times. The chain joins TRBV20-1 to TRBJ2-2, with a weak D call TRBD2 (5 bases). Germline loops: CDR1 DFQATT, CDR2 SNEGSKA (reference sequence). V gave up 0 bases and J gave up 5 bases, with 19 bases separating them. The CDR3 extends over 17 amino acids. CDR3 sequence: CSARDRHGRGFTGELFF. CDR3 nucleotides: TGCAGTGCTAGAGATCGACACGGACGAGGGTTTACCGGGGAGCTGTTTTTT.

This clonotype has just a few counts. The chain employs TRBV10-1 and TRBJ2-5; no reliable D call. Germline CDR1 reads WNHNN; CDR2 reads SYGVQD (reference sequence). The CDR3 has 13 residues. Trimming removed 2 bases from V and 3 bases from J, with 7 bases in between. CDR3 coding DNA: TGCGCCAGCAGTGAGGCTCCAGAAGAGACCCAGTACTTC. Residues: CASSEAPEETQYF.

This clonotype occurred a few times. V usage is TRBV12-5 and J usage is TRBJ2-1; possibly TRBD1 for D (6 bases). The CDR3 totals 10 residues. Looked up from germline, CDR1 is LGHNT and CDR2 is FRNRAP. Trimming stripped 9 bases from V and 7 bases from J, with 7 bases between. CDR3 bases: TGTGCTAGGAGGGGGAATGAGCAGTTCTTC. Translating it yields CARRGNEQFF. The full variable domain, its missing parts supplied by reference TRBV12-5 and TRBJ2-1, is DARVTQTPRHKVTEMGQEVTMRCQPILGHNTVFWYRQTMMQGLELLAYFRNRAPLDDSGMPKDRFSAEMPDATLATLKIQPSEPRDSAVYFCARRGNEQFFGPGTRLTVL.

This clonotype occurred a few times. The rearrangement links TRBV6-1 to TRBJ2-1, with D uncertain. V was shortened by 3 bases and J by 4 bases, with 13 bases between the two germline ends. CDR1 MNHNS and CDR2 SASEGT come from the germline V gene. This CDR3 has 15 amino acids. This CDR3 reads CASSDPTRAYNEQFF. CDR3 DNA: TGTGCCAGCAGTGACCCGACAAGGGCGTACAATGAGCAGTTCTTC.

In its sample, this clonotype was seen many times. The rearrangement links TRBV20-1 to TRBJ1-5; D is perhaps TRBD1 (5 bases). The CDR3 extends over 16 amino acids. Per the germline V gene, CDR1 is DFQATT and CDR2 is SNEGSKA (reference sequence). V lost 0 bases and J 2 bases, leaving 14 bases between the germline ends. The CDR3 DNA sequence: TGCAGTGCTAGAGATCCCTTAGGGGTTGGCAATCAGCCCCAGCATTTT. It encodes CSARDPLGVGNQPQHF.

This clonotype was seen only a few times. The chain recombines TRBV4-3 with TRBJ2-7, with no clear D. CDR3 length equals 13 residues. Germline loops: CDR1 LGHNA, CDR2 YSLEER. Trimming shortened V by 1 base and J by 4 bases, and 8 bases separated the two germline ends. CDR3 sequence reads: CASSQGRPYEQYF. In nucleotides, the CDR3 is TGCGCCAGCAGCCAAGGTCGGCCTTACGAGCAGTACTTC.